Following are 30 T cell receptor beta chains from one sample sequenced in a study of cytomegalovirus exposure and HLA in healthy donors (dated by TCRdb to about 2017). Library method: the immunoSEQ multiplex PCR assay. TCRdb provides this immuneACCESS table in a form limited to in-frame rearrangements. Some clones are lacking; in checked studies, under half of them reflect an unresolved V gene, and why the rest are absent is not known. The sample table lists over 60,000 clones, approximately 96% of them with a count of one. The biggest ten clones account for roughly 5% of the sample. Material: PBMCs. These receptors were taken from a woman aged 18-30 years in good health and CMV-seropositive.

V gene TRBV30 combines with J gene TRBJ1-1, with D maybe TRBD1 (5 bases). The CDR3 is 13 amino acids. Germline loops: CDR1 GTSNPN, CDR2 SVGIG (reference sequence). Trimming stripped 3 bases from V and 1 base from J, with 9 bases between. The CDR3, as DNA: TGTGCCTGGAGCCAGGGAGGGAACACTGAAGCTTTCTTT. Its translation: CAWSQGGNTEAFF.

The chain carries TRBV7-9 and TRBJ2-2; 8 positions agree with TRBD1. The CDR3 length is 13 residues. V dropped 6 bases and J dropped 6; count of bases not matched to a gene: 3. Germline V gene sequence: CDR1 SEHNR, CDR2 FQNEAQ (reference sequence). CDR3: CASSSTGAGELFF. CDR3 in DNA: TGTGCCAGCAGTTCGACAGGGGCCGGGGAGCTGTTTTTT.

The chain joins TRBV5-1 to TRBJ2-7; TRBD2 aligns across 7 bases. The CDR3 consists of 15 residues. Germline V CDR1 and CDR2: SGHRS, YFSETQ. With 2 bases clipped from V and 5 bases from J, the junction kept 10 bases outside the gene matches. The CDR3 coding sequence is TGCGCCAGCAGCTTATCCGGGACTAACGTCGACGAGCAGTACTTC. Translated: CASSLSGTNVDEQYF. The whole variable domain, filled in from reference TRBV5-1 and TRBJ2-7, reads KAGVTQTPRYLIKTRGQQVTLSCSPISGHRSVSWYQQTPGQGLQFLFEYFSETQRNKGNFPGRFSGRQFSNSRSEMNVSTLELGDSALYLCASSLSGTNVDEQYFGPGTRLTVT.

The chain joins TRBV6-1 to TRBJ2-6; D possibly corresponds to TRBD2 (5 bases). Germline lookup yields CDR1 MNHNS and CDR2 SASEGT. Trimming removed 4 bases from V and 1 base from J, with 17 bases in between. This CDR3 region has 18 residues. The CDR3 spells CASSALGTSGSGANVLTF. In DNA, the CDR3 is TGTGCCAGCAGTGCCCTTGGTACCAGCGGTTCTGGGGCCAACGTCCTGACTTTC.

The chain combines TRBV6-5 with TRBJ2-7, with 9 bases lining up with TRBD2. With V trimmed by 6 bases and J by 0 bases, 6 bases remained unmatched. This CDR3 contains 15 residues. The germline V gene encodes CDR1 MNHEY and CDR2 SVGAGI. CDR3 in amino acids: CASSDSGSHSYEQYF. The CDR3 nucleotides read TGTGCCAGCAGCGATAGCGGGAGTCACTCCTACGAGCAGTACTTC.

The chain carries TRBV5-1 and TRBJ2-1; 8 bases agree with TRBD2. V lost 0 bases to trimming and J lost 0 bases; unmatched junction nucleotides: 11. Germline V CDR1 and CDR2: SGHRS, YFSETQ. The CDR3 totals 19 residues. CDR3 bases: TGCGCCAGCAGCTTGGGGGTAGCGGGACTCGGTAGCTCCTACAATGAGCAGTTCTTC. It is translated as CASSLGVAGLGSSYNEQFF.

V gene TRBV28 combines with J gene TRBJ2-5, with TRBD1 matching 12 bases. With 6 bases clipped from V and 5 bases from J, the junction kept 13 bases outside the gene matches. The length of the CDR3 is 17 residues. Germline V gene data show CDR1 as MDHEN and CDR2 as SYDVKM. Here the CDR3 DNA reads TGTGCCAGCAGAAGTGCGGGACAGGGGGCCTATTTGGAGACCCAGTACTTC. It specifies CASRSAGQGAYLETQYF.

The chain joins TRBV10-3 to TRBJ2-7; tentatively, D is TRBD1 (6 bases). In germline, CDR1 is ENHRY, CDR2 SYGVKD. V lost 5 bases and J 4 bases, leaving 21 bases between the germline ends. The CDR3 is 16 amino acids. CDR3 in DNA: TGTGCCATCAGTACGTCCCTGACAGGAAAGAAATACGAGCAGTACTTC. Translated, it gives CAISTSLTGKKYEQYF.

The V call is TRBV6-4, the J call TRBJ1-2, with TRBD1 as a possible D gene (6 bases). CDR3 length equals 14 residues. V lost 2 bases to trimming and J lost 3 bases, with 10 bases between them. Per the germline V gene, CDR1 is MRHNA and CDR2 is SNTAGT. In nucleotides, the CDR3 is TGTGCCAGCAGTGACGGTTCAGGGGACTATGGCTACACCTTC. It yields the protein CASSDGSGDYGYTF.

This chain uses TRBV28 with TRBJ2-5, with D possibly being TRBD2 (5 bases). The CDR3 runs 15 residues. With 1 base removed from V and 3 bases from J, the gap between germline ends came to 12 bases. The germline V gene encodes CDR1 MDHEN and CDR2 SYDVKM. Here the CDR3 reads CASSLFGVGEETQYF. The CDR3 bases are TGTGCCAGCAGTTTATTCGGGGTTGGAGAAGAGACCCAGTACTTC. The complete variable domain, with remaining parts taken from reference TRBV28 and TRBJ2-5, reads DVKVTQSSRYLVKRTGEKVFLECVQDMDHENMFWYRQDPGLGLRLIYFSYDVKMKEKGDIPEGYSVSREKKERFSLILESASTNQTSMYLCASSLFGVGEETQYFGPGTRLLVL.

The rearrangement uses TRBV28 and TRBJ2-7; 8 positions match TRBD2. Trimming cost V 7 bases and J 6 bases; bases outside gene matches: 5. CDR3 length equals 12 residues. Germline V gene lookup returns CDR1 MDHEN and CDR2 SYDVKM. CDR3 in amino acids: CASTTGLAEQYF. In nucleotides, the CDR3 is TGTGCCAGCACCACCGGACTAGCCGAGCAGTACTTC.

The gene calls are TRBV6-4 and TRBJ2-2; the D gene is possibly TRBD2 (6 bases). This CDR3 spans 15 amino acids. In germline, CDR1 is MRHNA, CDR2 SNTAGT. V was clipped by 0 bases and J by 1 base, with 6 bases between them. For the CDR3, the DNA is TGTGCCAGCAGTGACTCTAGCGGGAACACCGGGGAGCTGTTTTTT. Translating it yields CASSDSSGNTGELFF.

The chain uses TRBV11-2 and TRBJ2-3, with D perhaps TRBD2 (5 bases). Trimming removed 3 bases from V and 2 bases from J, with 9 bases in between. Germline values: CDR1 SGHAT, CDR2 FQNNGV. There are 14 residues in the CDR3. This chain's CDR3 is CASSFAGSTDTQYF. In DNA, the CDR3 is TGTGCCAGCAGCTTTGCGGGTTCCACAGATACGCAGTATTTT. The full variable domain, completed using reference TRBV11-2 and TRBJ2-3, is EAGVAQSPRYKIIEKRQSVAFWCNPISGHATLYWYQQILGQGPKLLIQFQNNGVVDDSQLPKDRFSAERLKGVDSTLKIQPAKLEDSAVYLCASSFAGSTDTQYFGPGTRLTVL.

The V call is TRBV6-5, the J call TRBJ2-7, with D tentatively TRBD2 (5 bases). The CDR3 covers 15 residues. V was clipped by 2 bases and J by 6 bases, with 17 bases between them. CDR1 MNHEY and CDR2 SVGAGI come from the germline V gene. CDR3 amino acids: CASSYMLAGGGEQYF. CDR3 nucleotide sequence: TGTGCCAGCAGTTACATGCTAGCAGGAGGTGGCGAGCAGTACTTC.

The chain combines TRBV11-3 with TRBJ2-3; 7 bases map to TRBD2. Germline V gene sequence: CDR1 SGHNT, CDR2 YENEEA. The CDR3 length is 15 residues. Trimming cost V 1 base and J 5 bases; bases outside gene matches: 6. DNA for the CDR3: TGTGCCAGCAGCTTAGGCGGGAGTGGGTTAGATACGCAGTATTTT. It translates to CASSLGGSGLDTQYF.

The chain has TRBV5-1 and TRBJ2-5; 14 nucleotides line up with TRBD2. This CDR3 comprises 17 residues. Germline V gene data show CDR1 as SGHRS and CDR2 as YFSETQ. With 2 bases clipped from V and 2 bases from J, the junction kept 5 bases outside the gene matches. The CDR3 region has the DNA TGCGCCAGCAGCTTCCAGGGACTAGCGGGAGAACAAGAGACCCAGTACTTC. This sequence encodes CASSFQGLAGEQETQYF.

This clone has a handful of counts. V gene TRBV6-1 combines with J gene TRBJ2-7; 7 bases align to TRBD1. V lost 6 bases, J lost 0 bases, and 8 bases stayed unmatched. Germline lookup yields CDR1 MNHNS and CDR2 SASEGT. The CDR3 contains 15 residues. The CDR3 bases are TGTGCCAGCAGAAAAACAGGGGCGAGCTCCTACGAGCAGTACTTC. Its protein is CASRKTGASSYEQYF.

The chain links TRBV6-1 to TRBJ1-1, with D hard to call. V was cut by 1 base and J by 0 bases, with 6 bases left in between. The CDR3 runs to 14 residues. CDR1 MNHNS and CDR2 SASEGT come from the germline V gene. CDR3 in DNA: TGTGCCAGCAGTGAAGACAGAATGAACACTGAAGCTTTCTTT. Translation gives CASSEDRMNTEAFF.

The chain links TRBV9 to TRBJ2-1; TRBD2 matches 8 bases. The V and J ends lost 4 bases and 3 bases, in that order; junction bases with no gene match: 6. This CDR3 spans 15 amino acids. Germline values: CDR1 SGDLS, CDR2 YYNGEE. The CDR3 sequence: CASSLGLADYNEQFF. DNA of the CDR3: TGTGCCAGCAGCCTTGGACTAGCAGACTACAATGAGCAGTTCTTC.

On this clone: A read error may be the cause here, since a much bigger clone is one base away. The sample holds other DNA sequences that translate to the same CDR3. The chain joins TRBV5-1 to TRBJ1-1; 7 nucleotides match TRBD1. CDR1 is SGHRS and CDR2 is YFSETQ in the germline V gene. The V segment lost 3 bases and the J segment 2 bases; nucleotides outside the gene matches: 13. CDR3 size: 17 residues. CDR3 residues: CASSWEGGGYLNTEAFF. The CDR3 DNA reads as TGCGCCAGCAGCTGGGAAGGGGGCGGGTATCTAAACACTGAAGCTTTCTTT.

The chain combines TRBV10-3 with TRBJ2-1, with 10 nucleotides matching TRBD2. The ends lost 2 bases at V and 0 bases at J; junction bases unmatched: 7. This CDR3 region has 18 residues. Germline CDR1 and CDR2: ENHRY and SYGVKD. DNA for the CDR3: TGTGCCATCAGTGAGGGACTAGCGGCGACTAGCTCCTACAATGAGCAGTTCTTC. Its protein is CAISEGLAATSSYNEQFF.

This rearrangement joins TRBV10-3 to TRBJ2-5; perhaps TRBD2 as D (6 bases). The CDR3 is 14 amino acids. CDR1 ENHRY and CDR2 SYGVKD come from the germline V gene. With 4 bases removed from V and 3 bases from J, the gap between germline ends came to 12 bases. CDR3 residues: CAISALGLKETQYF. CDR3 coding DNA: TGTGCCATCAGTGCCCTGGGACTTAAAGAGACCCAGTACTTC.

V usage is TRBV6-5 and J usage is TRBJ1-5; tentatively, D is TRBD1 (5 bases). The germline V gene encodes CDR1 MNHEY and CDR2 SVGAGI. CDR3 length equals 14 residues. Trimming pared 6 bases from V and 7 bases from J, leaving 16 bases between. CDR3 coding DNA: TGTGCCAGCAGCTACGCACAGGAGGGACAGCCCCAGCATTTT. It encodes CASSYAQEGQPQHF.

The V call is TRBV5-4, the J call TRBJ2-7, with 11 bases matching TRBD2. Per germline, CDR1 SGHNT and CDR2 YYREEE (reference sequence). The length of the CDR3 is 18 residues. V shed 0 bases, J shed 3 bases, and the junction held 11 bases outside the gene matches. The CDR3 sequence: CASSLAGTSGSSFYEQYF. CDR3 sequence (DNA): TGTGCCAGCAGCTTGGCAGGGACTAGCGGTTCTTCTTTCTACGAGCAGTACTTC.

The chain is built from TRBV29-1 and TRBJ2-1, with TRBD2 matching 7 bases. The CDR3 has 15 residues. Germline V CDR1 and CDR2: SQVTM, ANQGSEA. V lost 3 bases and J lost 2; bases outside the gene matches: 7. CDR3 residues: CSVDPGTTPYNEQFF. The CDR3 nucleotides are TGCAGCGTTGATCCTGGGACTACTCCCTACAATGAGCAGTTCTTC.

The chain couples TRBV30 to TRBJ2-1, with 8 bases fitting TRBD2. V lost 3 bases, J lost 1 base, and 8 bases stayed unmatched. The V gene's germline CDR1 is GTSNPN and CDR2 SVGIG (reference sequence). The CDR3 sequence is 16 residues long. The CDR3: CAWRDLGGRSYNEQFF. Here the CDR3 DNA reads TGTGCCTGGAGGGACCTCGGCGGGAGGTCCTACAATGAGCAGTTCTTC. Together with reference TRBV30 and TRBJ2-1, the CDR3 gives the full variable domain: SQTIHQWPATLVQPVGSPLSLECTVEGTSNPNLYWYRQAAGRGLQLLFYSVGIGQISSEVPQNLSASRPQDRQFILSSKKLLLSDSGFYLCAWRDLGGRSYNEQFFGPGTRLTVL.

This clone was counted only a few times. J is TRBJ1-5 and V is TRBV19, with TRBD1 as a possible D gene (5 bases). V was cut by 11 bases and J by 7 bases, with 27 bases left in between. The CDR3 covers 16 residues. Germline V gene sequence: CDR1 LNHDA, CDR2 SQIVND (reference sequence). The CDR3 nucleotides read TGTGCCGCCAGTAGTGGGTCCGCGCAGGGTTGGCAGCCCCAGCATTTT. As protein: CAASSGSAQGWQPQHF.

On this clone: The same CDR3 arises from other DNA sequences in this sample as well. The J gene is TRBJ2-1, the V gene TRBV27, with a weak D call TRBD2 (5 bases). CDR1 is MNHEY and CDR2 is SMNVEV in the germline V gene (reference sequence). The CDR3 spans 15 residues. V was trimmed by 4 bases and J by 3 bases, leaving 13 bases between them. CDR3 in DNA: TGTGCCAGCAGTTCCTCGACGGGGATCTACAATGAGCAGTTCTTC. This translates into CASSSSTGIYNEQFF.

The chain links TRBV10-3 to TRBJ2-7; D possibly corresponds to TRBD1 (5 bases). Germline CDR1 and CDR2: ENHRY and SYGVKD. The CDR3 is 16 amino acids. The V gene lost 0 bases and the J gene lost 3 bases, with 15 bases spanning the gap. In DNA form, the CDR3 reads TGTGCCATCAGTGAGTCAAGGGGAAAATCGGGCTACGAGCAGTACTTC. This codes for CAISESRGKSGYEQYF.

The chain couples TRBV5-1 to TRBJ2-7, with 8 bases that match TRBD1. Losses at the gene ends were 2 bases for V and 0 bases for J; bases not matched to a gene: 4. This CDR3 contains 15 residues. Germline CDR1 reads SGHRS; CDR2 reads YFSETQ. CDR3 amino acids: CASSFTGGSSYEQYF. DNA of the CDR3: TGCGCCAGCAGCTTTACAGGGGGAAGCTCCTACGAGCAGTACTTC.